The next 31 T cell receptor beta chains were all read from a single sample in a study of CD8+ T cells in alopecia areata. Sequencing used cDNA as its template, made by extracting RNA and reverse transcribing it. Assay used: immunoSEQ multiplex PCR; TCRdb lists only in-frame clones, some missing. This table holds more than 200,000 clones, 67% found once. Material: CD4+ T cells sorted from blood, obtained at week 0. These receptors all stem from a human donor with alopecia areata.

The rearrangement links TRBV2 to TRBJ2-5; 10 bases align to TRBD1. The CDR3 totals 15 residues. Germline CDR1 SNHLY, CDR2 FYNNEI. V was pared by 6 bases and J by 2 bases, with 6 bases of the junction left unmatched. CDR3 sequence: CASRADRGQQETQYF. CDR3 nucleotide sequence: TGTGCCAGCAGGGCCGACAGGGGGCAACAAGAGACCCAGTACTTC.

V is TRBV30 and J is TRBJ1-5; tentative D call: TRBD1 (5 bases). The CDR3 is made up of 13 amino acids. Trimming pared 2 bases from V and 4 bases from J, leaving 9 bases between. Germline CDR1 is GTSNPN and CDR2 is SVGIG (reference sequence). CDR3 loop: CAWSMAGNQPQHF. The CDR3, as DNA: TGTGCCTGGAGTATGGCAGGGAATCAGCCCCAGCATTTT.

V usage is TRBV7-2 and J usage is TRBJ1-2, with 7 nucleotides matching TRBD1. The germline V gene has CDR1 SGHTA and CDR2 FQGNSA. After removal of 5 bases from V and 7 bases from J, the junction contained 16 bases not matched to a gene. This CDR3 is built from 16 residues. The CDR3 sequence is CASSRNRQGSGSGYTF. CDR3 DNA sequence: TGTGCCAGCAGCCGAAATAGACAGGGAAGTGGTAGTGGCTACACCTTC.

This clone turned up a few times. The genes are TRBV29-1 and TRBJ1-5; perhaps TRBD1 as D (5 bases). V lost 7 bases and J 3 bases, leaving 10 bases between the germline ends. Germline-derived CDR1 and CDR2 are SQVTM and ANQGSEA. CDR3 size: 12 residues. The CDR3 loop reads CSASTDNQPQHF. DNA of the CDR3: TGCAGCGCCTCGACAGACAATCAGCCCCAGCATTTT.

This CDR3 reads CASSTDSDTGELFF. CDR3 sequence (DNA): TGCGCCAGCAGTACGGACAGTGACACCGGGGAGCTGTTTTTT. The J gene is TRBJ2-2, the V gene TRBV4-3; tentatively, D is TRBD1 (6 bases). V dropped 6 bases and J dropped 3 bases, with 11 bases sitting between them. Germline-derived CDR1 and CDR2 are LGHNA and YSLEER. The CDR3 extends over 14 amino acids.

The V and J genes are TRBV30 and TRBJ1-2; 7 positions agree with TRBD1. The CDR3 is made up of 12 amino acids. Germline values: CDR1 GTSNPN, CDR2 SVGIG (reference sequence). V shed 3 bases and J 7 bases; nucleotides not matched to a gene: 5. CDR3: CAWRGGGTGYTF. DNA of the CDR3: TGTGCCTGGAGAGGAGGGGGCACTGGCTACACCTTC.

Worth noting for this clone: The same CDR3 is also encoded by other DNA sequences in this sample. The rearrangement links TRBV6-5 to TRBJ1-1; perhaps TRBD1 as D (6 bases). The CDR3 totals 14 residues. Germline-derived CDR1 and CDR2 are MNHEY and SVGAGI. V lost 0 bases to trimming and J lost 1 base, with 6 bases between them. In DNA, the CDR3 is TGTGCCAGCAGTTACTCCAGGGGGAACACTGAAGCTTTCTTT. Protein: CASSYSRGNTEAFF.

A few counts support this clone. The rearrangement links TRBV29-1 to TRBJ1-5, with TRBD1 as a possible D gene (5 bases). The V end lost 6 bases, the J end lost 2 bases, and 14 bases lay between the germline ends. There are 14 residues in the CDR3. Germline loops: CDR1 SQVTM, CDR2 ANQGSEA. Written as DNA, the CDR3 is TGCAGCGTCGCGCAGGGTAATGGCAATCAGCCCCAGCATTTT. Protein: CSVAQGNGNQPQHF.

This clone was seen a few times. J is TRBJ2-7 and V is TRBV4-1; possible D gene TRBD1, 6 bases. The germline V gene has CDR1 MGHRA and CDR2 YSYEKL. The V gene lost 4 bases and the J gene lost 4 bases, with 14 bases spanning the gap. CDR3 length: 14 amino acids. Here the CDR3 DNA reads TGCGCCAGCAGCCGGGGGCAGGGTAGGTACGAGCAGTACTTC. This codes for CASSRGQGRYEQYF.

The chain joins TRBV4-2 to TRBJ2-7, with 9 bases lining up with TRBD2. From germline, CDR1 is LGHNA and CDR2 YNFKEQ. V lost 5 bases and J lost 2; bases outside the gene matches: 10. The length of the CDR3 is 16 residues. The chain's CDR3 is CASSDAHSGGTYEQYF. As DNA, the CDR3 is TGTGCCAGCAGCGACGCCCACAGCGGGGGGACCTACGAGCAGTACTTC.

This clone was seen only once. This CDR3 is also generated by other DNA sequences in the sample. V is TRBV30 and J is TRBJ1-1, with D uncertain. CDR1 GTSNPN and CDR2 SVGIG come from the germline V gene (reference sequence). Deletions cut 5 bases from V and 5 bases from J, with 9 bases between. This CDR3 contains 11 residues. The CDR3 nucleotides are TGTGCCTGGCTAGGTGGAACTGAAGCTTTCTTT. Its protein product is CAWLGGTEAFF.

The chain has TRBV29-1 and TRBJ2-5, with no clear D. The CDR3 is 13 amino acids. Between the trimmed V and J ends, which lost 3 bases and 4 bases, there was a span of 12 bases. Germline V CDR1 and CDR2: SQVTM, ANQGSEA. The CDR3 bases are TGCAGCGTTGACGGACCCGGGCGAGAGACCCAGTACTTC. Its protein product is CSVDGPGRETQYF.

The genes are TRBV30 and TRBJ1-5; D unclear. In germline, CDR1 is GTSNPN, CDR2 SVGIG (reference sequence). Trimming left V 1 base short and J 1 base short, with 8 bases between. The CDR3 covers 14 residues. CDR3 nucleotide sequence: TGTGCCTGGAGTGGAGGAGGGAGCAATCAGCCCCAGCATTTT. Translation gives CAWSGGGSNQPQHF.

The chain employs TRBV29-1 and TRBJ1-1; D possibly corresponds to TRBD1 (5 bases). In germline, CDR1 is SQVTM, CDR2 ANQGSEA. The V gene lost 0 bases and the J gene lost 6 bases, with 8 bases spanning the gap. The CDR3 spans 12 residues. The CDR3 protein is CSVEEGVPEAFF. CDR3 DNA: TGCAGCGTTGAAGAAGGGGTACCTGAAGCTTTCTTT.

The genes are TRBV29-1 and TRBJ2-5; D may be TRBD1 (6 bases). CDR3 size: 12 residues. Germline V gene sequence: CDR1 SQVTM, CDR2 ANQGSEA. CDR3 nucleotides: TGCAGTACAAAGACAGGTGTGGGGACCCAGTACTTC. Protein product: CSTKTGVGTQYF.

The chain joins TRBV7-3 to TRBJ2-1; 13 nucleotides agree with TRBD2. This CDR3 is 15 amino acids long. V was pared by 5 bases and J by 7 bases, with 5 bases of the junction left unmatched. Germline-derived CDR1 and CDR2 are SGHTA and FQGTGA. The CDR3 coding sequence is TGTGCCAGCAGCCTGACTAGCGGGGGGCTGAATGAGCAGTTCTTC. This sequence encodes CASSLTSGGLNEQFF.

This clone turned up a few times. Other DNA sequences in this specimen translate into the identical CDR3. The chain recombines TRBV6-5 with TRBJ1-1; D unclear. V was cut by 5 bases and J by 1 base, with 8 bases left in between. The CDR3 spans 13 residues. The V gene's germline CDR1 is MNHEY and CDR2 SVGAGI. In nucleotides, the CDR3 is TGTGCCAGCAGTGGGCAACCGAACACTGAAGCTTTCTTT. Encoded protein: CASSGQPNTEAFF.

The chain is built from TRBV29-1 and TRBJ2-7; 8 bases line up with TRBD1. The CDR3 has 13 residues. Germline V gives CDR1 SQVTM, CDR2 ANQGSEA. J lost 3 bases, V lost 6 bases, and 7 bases had no gene match. In DNA form, the CDR3 reads TGCAGCGTCAGGGGACAGGCCCTCTACGAGCAGTACTTC. Translated, it gives CSVRGQALYEQYF.

The rearrangement uses TRBV6-5 and TRBJ1-1, with a tentative D call TRBD1 (5 bases). CDR1 and CDR2 (germline): MNHEY, SVGAGI. The CDR3 contains 14 residues. Deletions cut 7 bases from V and 4 bases from J, with 16 bases between. CDR3: CASTPPGGSTEAFF. For the CDR3, the DNA is TGTGCCAGCACCCCCCCGGGGGGGAGCACTGAAGCTTTCTTT.

With regard to this clone: The sample holds other DNA sequences that translate to the same CDR3. J is TRBJ2-7 and V is TRBV7-2, with no clear D. Germline V gives CDR1 SGHTA, CDR2 FQGNSA. V lost 4 bases and J lost 2, with 3 bases in between. The CDR3 is made up of 11 amino acids. In nucleotides, the CDR3 is TGTGCCAGCAGCTCAACCTACGAGCAGTACTTC. It translates to CASSSTYEQYF.

This chain connects TRBV29-1 to TRBJ1-6; D perhaps matches TRBD1 (5 bases). CDR1 is SQVTM and CDR2 is ANQGSEA in the germline V gene. V lost 6 bases and J lost 3, with 12 bases in between. This CDR3 is built from 14 residues. CDR3 nucleotides: TGCAGCGTGAGGGGCCCGAGCTATAATTCACCCCTCCACTTT. It specifies CSVRGPSYNSPLHF.

This clone appeared a single time. The V gene is TRBV7-9, the J gene TRBJ2-3; 7 bases are a match to TRBD1. J lost 5 bases, V lost 8 bases, and 7 bases had no gene match. In germline, CDR1 is SEHNR, CDR2 FQNEAQ (reference sequence). This CDR3 is 13 amino acids long. As DNA, the CDR3 is TGTGCCAGCGCACGACAGGGACAAGATACGCAGTATTTT. As protein: CASARQGQDTQYF.

The chain is built from TRBV9 and TRBJ1-1, with 7 positions matching TRBD1. The V segment lost 0 bases and the J segment 11 bases; nucleotides outside the gene matches: 13. Germline V gives CDR1 SGDLS, CDR2 YYNGEE. The CDR3 consists of 15 residues. The CDR3 DNA follows: TGTGCCAGCAGCGTAGGAGGACAGGACCCCGAGGAGGCTTTCTTT. This translates into CASSVGGQDPEEAFF.

The chain employs TRBV7-9 and TRBJ1-6, with a possible D match to TRBD1 (5 bases). The germline V and J ends were trimmed by 1 base and 11 bases, with 9 bases remaining between them. The CDR3 covers 13 residues. The V gene's germline CDR1 is SEHNR and CDR2 FQNEAQ (reference sequence). The CDR3 DNA is TGTGCCAGCAGCTTAGAAGGGACTGCACCCCTCCACTTT. It yields the protein CASSLEGTAPLHF.

The CDR3 here is CASSYSWRTKNSPLHF. In DNA form, the CDR3 reads TGTGCCAGCAGTTACTCTTGGAGGACAAAGAATTCACCCCTCCACTTT. The chain links TRBV6-5 to TRBJ1-6; tentative D call: TRBD1 (5 bases). Trimming shortened V by 0 bases and J by 7 bases, and 13 bases separated the two germline ends. The CDR3 covers 16 residues. Per germline, CDR1 MNHEY and CDR2 SVGAGI.

The chain combines TRBV5-1 with TRBJ2-7; no definite D call. V was trimmed by 0 bases and J by 1 base, leaving 8 bases between them. The length of the CDR3 is 14 residues. In germline, CDR1 is SGHRS, CDR2 YFSETQ. In DNA form, the CDR3 reads TGCGCCAGCAGCTTGGTCAGTTGGTCCTACGAGCAGTACTTC. Protein: CASSLVSWSYEQYF.

The rearrangement uses TRBV5-6 and TRBJ1-4, with D possibly TRBD1 on 5 matching bases. The CDR3 is 13 amino acids. Germline CDR1 is SGHDT and CDR2 is YYEEEE. Trimming removed 1 base from V and 12 bases from J, with 13 bases in between. The DNA for the CDR3 is TGTGCCAGCAGCTTGAGATCAGCGGGGGAACTGTTTTTT. As protein: CASSLRSAGELFF.

The CDR3 DNA reads as TGTGCCAGCAGCTTATCCGGCTTCAATGAGCAGTTCTTC. Protein product: CASSLSGFNEQFF. The chain uses TRBV5-6 and TRBJ2-1; no definite D call. CDR1 and CDR2 from the germline V gene are SGHDT and YYEEEE. CDR3 length equals 13 residues. With 2 bases removed from V and 6 bases from J, the gap between germline ends came to 9 bases. The complete variable domain, with remaining parts taken from reference TRBV5-6 and TRBJ2-1, reads DAGVTQSPTHLIKTRGQQVTLRCSPKSGHDTVSWYQQALGQGPQFIFQYYEEEERQRGNFPDRFSGHQFPNYSSELNVNALLLGDSALYLCASSLSGFNEQFFGPGTRLTVL.

This chain joins TRBV18 and TRBJ2-7, with 9 bases fitting TRBD2. The CDR3 covers 17 residues. V gave up 3 bases and J gave up 5 bases; unmatched junction bases: 14. From germline, CDR1 is KGHSH and CDR2 LQKENI. The CDR3 bases are TGTGCCAGCTCACCTCCTTCGGCGGCGGGGGGGTTAAACGAGCAGTACTTC. It yields the protein CASSPPSAAGGLNEQYF.

The V and J genes are TRBV4-1 and TRBJ2-5; unclear D gene. The CDR3 consists of 12 residues. V lost 2 bases, J lost 6 bases, and 7 bases lay in between. Germline assignment: CDR1 MGHRA and CDR2 YSYEKL. The CDR3 loop reads CASSQPLQTQYF. CDR3 coding DNA: TGCGCCAGCAGCCAACCCCTGCAGACCCAGTACTTC.

The rearrangement joins TRBV29-1 to TRBJ2-5; no clear D gene. The ends were cut back, 1 base at V and 1 base at J, with 10 bases in the middle. CDR3 length: 14 residues. Germline V gene data show CDR1 as SQVTM and CDR2 as ANQGSEA. CDR3 bases: TGCAGCGTTGAAGGAGACGCGACCCAAGAGACCCAGTACTTC. It yields the protein CSVEGDATQETQYF.